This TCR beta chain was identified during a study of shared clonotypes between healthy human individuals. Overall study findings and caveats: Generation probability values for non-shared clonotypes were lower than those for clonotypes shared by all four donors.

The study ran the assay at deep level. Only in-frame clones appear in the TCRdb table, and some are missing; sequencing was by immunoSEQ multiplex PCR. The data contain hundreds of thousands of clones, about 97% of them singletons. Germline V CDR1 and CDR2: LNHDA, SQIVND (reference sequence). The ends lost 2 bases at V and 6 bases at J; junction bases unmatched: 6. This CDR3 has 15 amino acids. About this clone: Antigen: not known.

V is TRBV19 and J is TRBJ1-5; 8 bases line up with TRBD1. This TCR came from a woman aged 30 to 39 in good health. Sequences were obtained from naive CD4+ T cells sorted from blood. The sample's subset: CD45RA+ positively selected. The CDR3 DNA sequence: TGTGCCAGTAGTATACCGACAGGGGCAGGTCAGCCCCAGCATTTT. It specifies CASSIPTGAGQPQHF.